This T cell receptor (beta chain) derives from a study of technical replicates of blood from a handful of donors. The table came from immunoSEQ multiplex PCR; TCRdb's copy has only in-frame clones and leaves some out. The table has under 100,000 clones, around 94% seen once. This CDR3 spans 13 amino acids. The germline V gene has CDR1 LGHNT and CDR2 FRNRAP. The ends were cut back, 4 bases at V and 4 bases at J, with 8 bases in the middle. The sequence derives from a human donor in good health. The rearrangement uses TRBV12-5 and TRBJ1-5, with D possibly matching TRBD1 (5 bases). The sequenced sample consisted of T cells isolated from PBMCs. The CDR3 nucleotides read TGTGCTAGTGGTTGGGGACTAAATCAGCCCCAGCATTTT. Translated: CASGWGLNQPQHF.